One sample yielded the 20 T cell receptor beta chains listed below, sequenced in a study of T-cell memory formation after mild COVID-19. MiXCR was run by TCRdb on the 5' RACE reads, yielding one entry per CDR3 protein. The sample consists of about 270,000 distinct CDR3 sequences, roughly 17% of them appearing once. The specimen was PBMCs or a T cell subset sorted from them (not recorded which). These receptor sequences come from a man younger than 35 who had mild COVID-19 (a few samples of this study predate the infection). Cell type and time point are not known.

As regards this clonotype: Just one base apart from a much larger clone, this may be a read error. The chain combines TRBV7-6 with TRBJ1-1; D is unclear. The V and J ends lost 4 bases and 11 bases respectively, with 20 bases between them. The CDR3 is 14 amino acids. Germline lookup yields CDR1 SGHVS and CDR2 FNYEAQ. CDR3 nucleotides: TGTGCCAGCAGCTCAACCGTCCCTCATTATTGGGCTTTCTTT. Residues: CASSSTVPHYWAFF.

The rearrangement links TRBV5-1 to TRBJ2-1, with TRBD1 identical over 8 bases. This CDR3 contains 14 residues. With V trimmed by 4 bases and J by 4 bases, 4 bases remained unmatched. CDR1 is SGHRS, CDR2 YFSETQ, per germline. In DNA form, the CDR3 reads TGCGCCAGCAGCAAGGGACAGGAATACAATGAGCAGTTCTTC. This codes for CASSKGQEYNEQFF. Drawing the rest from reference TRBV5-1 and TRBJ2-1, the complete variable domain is KAGVTQTPRYLIKTRGQQVTLSCSPISGHRSVSWYQQTPGQGLQFLFEYFSETQRNKGNFPGRFSGRQFSNSRSEMNVSTLELGDSALYLCASSKGQEYNEQFFGPGTRLTVL.

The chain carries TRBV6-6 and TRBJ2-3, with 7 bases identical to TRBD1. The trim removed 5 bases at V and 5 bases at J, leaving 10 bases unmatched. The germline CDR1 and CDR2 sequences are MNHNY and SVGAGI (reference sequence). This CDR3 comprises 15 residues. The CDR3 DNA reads TGTGCCAGCAGTCTCGAGGGGGCAAGGGGAGATACGCAGTATTTT. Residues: CASSLEGARGDTQYF.

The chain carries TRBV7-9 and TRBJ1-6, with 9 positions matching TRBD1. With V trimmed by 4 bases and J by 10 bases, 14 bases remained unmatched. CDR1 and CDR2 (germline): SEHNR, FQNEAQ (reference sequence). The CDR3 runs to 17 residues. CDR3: CASSSGGGQGFASPLHF. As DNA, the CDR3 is TGTGCCAGCAGCTCCGGGGGGGGACAGGGATTCGCGTCACCCCTCCACTTT. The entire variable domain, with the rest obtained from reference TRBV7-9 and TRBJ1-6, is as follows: DTGVSQNPRHKITKRGQNVTFRCDPISEHNRLYWYRQTLGQGPEFLTYFQNEAQLEKSRLLSDRFSAERPKGSFSTLEIQRTEQGDSAMYLCASSSGGGQGFASPLHFGNGTRLTVT.

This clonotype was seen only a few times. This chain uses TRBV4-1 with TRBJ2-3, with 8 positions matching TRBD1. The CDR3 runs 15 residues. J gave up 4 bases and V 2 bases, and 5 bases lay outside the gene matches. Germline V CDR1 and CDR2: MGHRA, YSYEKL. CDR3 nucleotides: TGCGCCAGCAGCCAACTGGACAGGGCGGCAGATACGCAGTATTTT. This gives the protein CASSQLDRAADTQYF.

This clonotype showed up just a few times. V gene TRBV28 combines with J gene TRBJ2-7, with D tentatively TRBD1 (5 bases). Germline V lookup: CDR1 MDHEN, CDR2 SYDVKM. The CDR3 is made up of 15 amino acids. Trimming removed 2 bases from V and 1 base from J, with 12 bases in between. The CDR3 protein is CASSLGQGWSYEQYV. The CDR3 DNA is TGTGCCAGCAGTTTAGGTCAGGGTTGGTCCTACGAGCAGTACGTC.

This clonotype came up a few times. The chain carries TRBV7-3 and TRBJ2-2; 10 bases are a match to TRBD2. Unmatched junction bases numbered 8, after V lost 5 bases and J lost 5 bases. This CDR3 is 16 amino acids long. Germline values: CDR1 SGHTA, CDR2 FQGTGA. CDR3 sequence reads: CASSPEAGGPTGELFF. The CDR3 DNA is TGTGCCAGCAGCCCCGAAGCGGGGGGGCCGACCGGGGAGCTGTTTTTT.

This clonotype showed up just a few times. The CDR3 loop is CASSFVASFYEQYF. In nucleotides, the CDR3 is TGTGCCAGCAGTTTTGTCGCGTCCTTCTACGAGCAGTACTTC. This chain joins TRBV6-5 and TRBJ2-7; D ambiguous. In germline, CDR1 is MNHEY, CDR2 SVGAGI. This CDR3 comprises 14 residues. Deletions cut 4 bases from V and 3 bases from J, with 13 bases between.

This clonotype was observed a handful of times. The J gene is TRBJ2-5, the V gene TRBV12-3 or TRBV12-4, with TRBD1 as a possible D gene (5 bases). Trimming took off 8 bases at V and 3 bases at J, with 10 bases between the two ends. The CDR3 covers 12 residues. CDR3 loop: CASLGLEETQYF. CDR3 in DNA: TGTGCCAGCCTGGGGCTAGAAGAGACCCAGTACTTC.

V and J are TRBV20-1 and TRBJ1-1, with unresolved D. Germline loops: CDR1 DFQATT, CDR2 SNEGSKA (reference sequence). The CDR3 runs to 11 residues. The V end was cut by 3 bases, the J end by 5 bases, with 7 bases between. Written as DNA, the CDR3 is TGCAGTGCTAGCCCCTCTACTGAAGCTTTCTTT. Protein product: CSASPSTEAFF.

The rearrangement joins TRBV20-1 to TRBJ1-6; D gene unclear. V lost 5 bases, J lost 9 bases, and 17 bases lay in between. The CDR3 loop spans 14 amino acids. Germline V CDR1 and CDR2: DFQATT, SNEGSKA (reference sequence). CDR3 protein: CSALENLLGSPLHF. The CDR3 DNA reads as TGCAGTGCTTTGGAGAACCTGCTGGGTTCACCCCTCCACTTT.

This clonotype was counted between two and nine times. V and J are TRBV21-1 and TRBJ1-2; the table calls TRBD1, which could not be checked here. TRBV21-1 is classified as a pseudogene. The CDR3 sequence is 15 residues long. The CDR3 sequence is CASSKVTGGIYGYTF. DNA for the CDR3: TGTGCCAGCAGCAAAGTAACTGGGGGCATCTATGGCTACACCTTC.

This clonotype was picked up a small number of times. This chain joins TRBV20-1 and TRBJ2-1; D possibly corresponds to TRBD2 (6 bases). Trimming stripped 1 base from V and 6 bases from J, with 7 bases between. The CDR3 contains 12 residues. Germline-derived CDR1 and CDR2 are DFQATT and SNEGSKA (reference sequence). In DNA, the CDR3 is TGCAGTGCTAGAGGGGACTCCAATGAGCAGTTCTTC. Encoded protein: CSARGDSNEQFF.

This CDR3 is CASSFNQGVADTQYF. CDR3 nucleotide sequence: TGTGCCAGCAGCTTTAATCAGGGGGTCGCAGATACGCAGTATTTT. This chain joins TRBV7-2 and TRBJ2-3, with 7 bases lining up with TRBD1. The CDR3 covers 15 residues. The V and J ends lost 3 bases and 4 bases, in that order; junction bases with no gene match: 7. CDR1 SGHTA and CDR2 FQGNSA come from the germline V gene.

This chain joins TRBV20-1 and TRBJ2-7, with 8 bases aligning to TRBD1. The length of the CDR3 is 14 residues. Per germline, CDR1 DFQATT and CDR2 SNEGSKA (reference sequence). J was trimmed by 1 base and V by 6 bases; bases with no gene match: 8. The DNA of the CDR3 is TGCAGTGCCCGGGGACAGGCTCGATCCTACGAGCAGTACTTC. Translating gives CSARGQARSYEQYF.

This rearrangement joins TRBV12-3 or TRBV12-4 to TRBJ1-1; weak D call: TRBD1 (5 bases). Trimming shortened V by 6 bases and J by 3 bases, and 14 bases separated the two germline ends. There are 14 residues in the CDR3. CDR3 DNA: TGTGCCAGCAGCCCCGGCCAGGGCCACACTGAAGCTTTCTTT. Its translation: CASSPGQGHTEAFF.

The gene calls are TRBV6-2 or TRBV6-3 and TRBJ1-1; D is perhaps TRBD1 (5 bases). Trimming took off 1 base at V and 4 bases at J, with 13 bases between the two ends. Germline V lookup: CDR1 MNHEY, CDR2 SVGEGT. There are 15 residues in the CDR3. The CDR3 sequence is CASSYFQRGVTEAFF. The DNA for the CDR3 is TGTGCCAGCAGTTACTTCCAGAGGGGAGTCACTGAAGCTTTCTTT.

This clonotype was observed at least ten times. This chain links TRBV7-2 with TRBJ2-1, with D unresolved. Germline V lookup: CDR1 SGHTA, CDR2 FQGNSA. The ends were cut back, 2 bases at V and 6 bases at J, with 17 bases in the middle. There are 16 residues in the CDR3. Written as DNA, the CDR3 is TGTGCCAGCAGCTTATACTCCGGCTTGTCGATCAATGAGCAGTTCTTC. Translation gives CASSLYSGLSINEQFF.

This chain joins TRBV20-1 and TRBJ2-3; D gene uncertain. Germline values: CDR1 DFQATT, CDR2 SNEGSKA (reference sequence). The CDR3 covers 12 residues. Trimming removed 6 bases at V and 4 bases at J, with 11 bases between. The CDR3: CSADRTADTQYF. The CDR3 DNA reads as TGCAGTGCCGACCGAACCGCAGATACGCAGTATTTT.

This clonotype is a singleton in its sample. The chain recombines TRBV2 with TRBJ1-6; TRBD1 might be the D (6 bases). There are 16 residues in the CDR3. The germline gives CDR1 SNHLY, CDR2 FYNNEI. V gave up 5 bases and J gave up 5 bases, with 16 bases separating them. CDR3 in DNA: TGTGCCAGCAGTAAGAACAGGGTGGGCAATAATTCACCCCTCCACTTT. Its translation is CASSKNRVGNNSPLHF.